The sequence of this T cell receptor beta chain was determined in a study of shared clonotypes between healthy human individuals (dated by TCRdb to 2019 to 2021). Regarding the complete study: The cohort comprised two women and a few men aged 18 to 49 years. Different laboratories and diverse techniques were used to prepare libraries and sequence TCR repertoires, to increase sequencing depth and limit assay-specific biases. Between about 0.8 and 9 billion PBMCs per donor were obtained by leukapheresis. For each donor, three plates each were used for CD4 naive and CD4 memory, two plates were used for CD8 naive, and one plate was used for CD8 memory. The study deeply sequenced blood TCR repertoires of 5 or 6 healthy adults to estimate repertoire size and the extent of clonotype sharing between individuals.

The table lists this clone with a count of one. No cognate antigen has been identified for it. A single base separates this from a much larger clone, so it may be a read error. The same CDR3 arises from other DNA sequences in this sample as well. Results and caveats for the whole study, not just this receptor: Because the study included only a small number of donors, the genetic and exposure-history diversity represented was limited. When several donors were compared, the shared fraction of clonotypes was about 5% for naive CD4, roughly 3.4% for naive CD8, more than 2% for memory CD4, and around 0.4% for memory CD8. Sampling was restricted to blood, and TCR repertoires in tissue are likely to differ from TCR repertoires in blood. Estimated clonotype richness was generally larger for naive than for memory subsets. Pairwise subsampling indicated that sequencing depth was expected to affect the degree of clonotype sharing among donors. Incomplete sequencing was indicated by rarefaction of sorted-subset datasets, despite the large sequencing depth. Higher generation probabilities were observed for clonotypes shared by all four sorted-subset donors than for non-shared clonotypes.

From a lookup of the germline V gene (reference sequence), CDR1 and CDR2 are SEHNR and FQNEAQ. Cut back by 4 bases and 1 base, the V and J ends lie 1 base apart. The CDR3 goes from the cysteine to the phenylalanine over 11 residues. Just the 33-base CDR3 DNA is kept, in frame starting at base 1. TCR CDR3 regions were amplified from genomic DNA by multiplex PCR using the deep immunoSEQ assay. Genomic DNA extracted from each cell subset was distributed evenly over all wells of several immunoSEQ 96-well plates, and each plate served as one replicate. Each replicate PCR for sorted subsets received around 210 ng genomic DNA, equal to about 30,000 T cell genomes. Purified libraries were quantified with a Qubit 3.0 fluorometer, sized on a Bioanalyzer 2100, and re-quantified with the KAPA Library Quantification kit. Each immunoSEQ 96-well plate was sequenced on its own single-read 150-cycle Illumina NextSeq 550 flow cell. Per the authors' processing: Because the immunoSEQ output included only junctional sequences and no quality scores, the filtering could not be the same as the filtering used for full-length reads. Sequences were annotated with PyIR, a Python wrapper for IgBLAST v1.9, using IMGT germline references to assign V/J genes and CDR3. Reads were filtered out if the reads had weak V/J assignments (E-value above 1e-6), no CDR3, stop codons, out-of-frame junctions, or ambiguous translated residues. A V3J clonotype was defined by an identical inferred V gene, J gene, and CDR3 amino acid sequence. To compute the percentage overlap between repertoires, the number of shared unique clonotypes was divided by the size of the smaller repertoire. Three approaches were used to assess repertoire richness: RTK rarefaction, the Chao1 estimator, and Recon v2.1 estimates of unobserved clonotypes. Generation probabilities were computed with OLGA for all TCRbeta clonotypes obtained by the gDNA method from several donors. TCRdb carries this immuneACCESS record with in-frame sequences only. Its versions omit some clonotypes, under half of them owing to an unresolved V gene in the studies checked, with the rest unexplained. The D gene and trimming were derived from the DNA, and the V and J assignments and clone size from that table. The sample contains around 600,000 clones, 85% to 95% of them found a single time. Approximately 0.12% of the sample lies in the top ten.

CD8 naive samples were CD45RO-negative cells positively selected for CCR7, giving a CD45RA+CCR7+ population that excluded TemRA cells. Donors were healthy HIV-negative adults with no recently reported acute infections or vaccinations. Only Caucasian adults living in Nashville, Tennessee, USA were represented among the donors. After blood collection by leukapheresis, PBMCs were isolated using Ficoll-Histopaque density gradient centrifugation and then cryopreserved in the vapor phase of liquid nitrogen. Purity and quantity of every magnetically sorted T cell population were checked by analytical flow cytometry. Genomic DNA was isolated from every sorted fraction and measured by UV absorbance on a Nanodrop 2000c.

The TCR sequence derives from a woman aged 25 to 39 in good health. Sequenced input: naive CD8+ T cells sorted from blood. This specimen's cell subset or site label, interpreted: CD45RA+CCR7+. The sequence joins TRBV7-9 to TRBJ1-1, with the D gene call left open. The CDR3 protein: CASSSNTEAFF. The bases are TGTGCCAGCAGCTCGAACACTGAAGCTTTCTTT.